This TCR beta chain was identified in a study of shared clonotypes between healthy human individuals. Study-wide points: The four-donor shared clonotypes exceeded non-shared clonotypes in generation probability, with non-shared ones scoring lower.

Genomic DNA of every subset was divided equally among multiple immunoSEQ plates. Sequencing used immunoSEQ multiplex PCR; TCRdb keeps in-frame clones, though not all of them. The sample records about 2.3 million clones, under 95% being singletons. Regarding this clone: Its target is unknown.

Every contributor of samples was a Caucasian grown-up residing in Nashville, Tennessee. The ends lost 3 bases at V and 6 bases at J; junction bases unmatched: 11. The CDR3 contains 17 residues. Germline V gene sequence: CDR1 SGHTA, CDR2 FQGNSA. Sequenced sample: naive CD4+ T cells from PBMCs. Subset specified: CD45RA+ positively selected. The clonotype comes from a man aged 18 to 29 in good health. Some clones in this sample may be carry-over from other donors' samples. The gene calls are TRBV7-2 and TRBJ2-3; TRBD1 aligns across 11 bases. The CDR3 DNA reads TGTGCCAGCAGCTTCAATCCATCGGGGACAGGGGGGGATACGCAGTATTTT. This translates into CASSFNPSGTGGDTQYF. The variable domain in full, with the rest retrieved from reference TRBV7-2 and TRBJ2-3, is GAGVSQSPSNKVTEKGKDVELRCDPISGHTALYWYRQSLGQGLEFLIYFQGNSAPDKSGLPSDRFSAERTGGSVSTLTIQRTQQEDSAVYLCASSFNPSGTGGDTQYFGPGTRLTVL.